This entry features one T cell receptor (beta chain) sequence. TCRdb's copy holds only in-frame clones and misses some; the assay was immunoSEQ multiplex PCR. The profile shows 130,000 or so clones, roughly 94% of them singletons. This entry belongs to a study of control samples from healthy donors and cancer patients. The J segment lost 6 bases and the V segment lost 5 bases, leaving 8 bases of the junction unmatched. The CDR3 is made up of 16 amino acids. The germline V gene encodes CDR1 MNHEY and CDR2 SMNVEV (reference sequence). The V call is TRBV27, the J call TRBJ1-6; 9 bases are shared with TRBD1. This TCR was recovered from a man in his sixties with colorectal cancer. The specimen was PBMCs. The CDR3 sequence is CASSARDRALNSPLHF. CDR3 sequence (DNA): TGTGCCAGCAGTGCCCGGGACAGGGCCCTTAATTCACCCCTCCACTTT.